This T cell receptor beta chain derives from a study of T cells after yellow fever vaccination. Of note for this clonotype: Given a much more abundant clone one base away, this may be a read error.

TCRdb recomputed calls from the 5' RACE reads with MiXCR, one row per CDR3 protein. Of a few hundred thousand distinct CDR3 sequences listed, roughly 5% were seen once; the top ten hold roughly 3.3%. CDR1 MNHEY and CDR2 SMNVEV come from the germline V gene (reference sequence). This CDR3 comprises 14 residues. The rearrangement uses TRBV27 and TRBJ1-5; weak D call: TRBD1 (5 bases). The sequence was obtained from a man aged 18 to 29 who received the YFV17D yellow fever vaccine. Material: CD4+ T cells sorted from PBMCs, obtained on the day of the yellow fever booster vaccination. The CDR3 loop is CASSLWGFNQHQHF. CDR3 coding DNA: TGTGCCAGCAGTTTATGGGGGTTCAATCAGCACCAGCATTTT.